A single sample gave rise to the 20 T cell receptor beta chains below, sequenced in a study of shared clonotypes between healthy human individuals. TCRdb's table, derived via immunoSEQ multiplex PCR, lists solely in-frame clones and lacks some. The table lists roughly 570,000 clones, nearly 98% of them singletons. Positive CCR7 selection of CD45RO-negative cells yielded the naive CD8 cells, and terminally differentiated effector memory CD45RA+ cells were excluded. Sequencing used naive CD8+ T cells sorted from blood. The receptor source for this set is a man between 25 and 39 years old in good health.

This clone was detected once. This chain joins TRBV6-1 and TRBJ2-7; 9 bases match TRBD1. Trimming at V came to 1 base and at J to 4 bases, leaving 5 bases not matched to a gene. CDR3 length: 15 residues. Germline V gene sequence: CDR1 MNHNS, CDR2 SASEGT. CDR3 protein: CASSEEGTGSYEQYF. The CDR3 DNA reads TGTGCCAGCAGTGAAGAGGGGACAGGGTCGTACGAGCAGTACTTC.

The genes are TRBV7-9 and TRBJ2-1, with TRBD2 matching 14 bases. The germline V gene has CDR1 SEHNR and CDR2 FQNEAQ (reference sequence). The CDR3 runs to 16 residues. Germline trimming cut 5 bases from V and 7 bases from J; bases unmatched to any gene: 7. The CDR3 sequence is CASSATGTSGRNEQFF. The CDR3 nucleotides are TGTGCCAGCAGCGCAACCGGGACTAGCGGGAGAAATGAGCAGTTCTTC. Complete variable domain (other parts from reference TRBV7-9 and TRBJ2-1): DTGVSQNPRHKITKRGQNVTFRCDPISEHNRLYWYRQTLGQGPEFLTYFQNEAQLEKSRLLSDRFSAERPKGSFSTLEIQRTEQGDSAMYLCASSATGTSGRNEQFFGPGTRLTVL.

The genes are TRBV4-1 and TRBJ2-1; 9 nucleotides align to TRBD2. Germline trimming cut 0 bases from V and 4 bases from J; bases unmatched to any gene: 4. This CDR3 region has 16 residues. In germline, CDR1 is MGHRA, CDR2 YSYEKL. CDR3 sequence: CASSQDFSGGYNEQFF. For the CDR3, the DNA is TGCGCCAGCAGCCAAGATTTTAGCGGGGGTTACAATGAGCAGTTCTTC.

The gene calls are TRBV7-9 and TRBJ2-2; 7 nucleotides match TRBD1. The V gene's germline CDR1 is SEHNR and CDR2 FQNEAQ (reference sequence). The CDR3 has 14 residues. Trimming at V came to 5 bases and at J to 6 bases, leaving 6 bases not matched to a gene. CDR3 nucleotides: TGTGCCAGCAGCCCGTCGACAGGGTCCGGGGAGCTGTTTTTT. It yields the protein CASSPSTGSGELFF.

The J gene is TRBJ2-1, the V gene TRBV27; D might be TRBD1 (5 bases). The CDR3 has 14 residues. Trimming removed 5 bases at V and 3 bases at J, with 11 bases between. Germline values: CDR1 MNHEY, CDR2 SMNVEV (reference sequence). CDR3 residues: CASSPDRNYNEQFF. The CDR3 DNA sequence: TGTGCCAGCAGTCCCGACAGAAACTACAATGAGCAGTTCTTC.

The chain is built from TRBV7-6 and TRBJ2-1, with D possibly TRBD2 on 6 matching bases. This CDR3 is 18 amino acids long. V was clipped by 1 base and J by 2 bases, with 18 bases between them. Germline assignment: CDR1 SGHVS and CDR2 FNYEAQ. The CDR3 DNA reads as TGTGCCAGCAGCTTAGAGCGGGTGGGGCGGGGAACCTACAATGAGCAGTTCTTC. It yields the protein CASSLERVGRGTYNEQFF.

The chain uses TRBV6-6 and TRBJ2-1; 12 positions agree with TRBD2. J was trimmed by 4 bases and V by 6 bases; bases with no gene match: 4. Germline lookup yields CDR1 MNHNY and CDR2 SVGAGI (reference sequence). The CDR3 totals 15 residues. The CDR3 protein is CASSHLAGGYNEQFF. CDR3 in DNA: TGTGCCAGCAGCCACCTAGCGGGAGGGTACAATGAGCAGTTCTTC.

The V call is TRBV5-5, the J call TRBJ2-7, with a tentative D call TRBD2 (5 bases). The germline V and J ends were trimmed by 4 bases and 2 bases, with 13 bases remaining between them. This CDR3 spans 14 amino acids. Germline-derived CDR1 and CDR2 are SGHKS and YYEKEE (reference sequence). CDR3 protein: CASSPKLGTYEQYF. DNA for the CDR3: TGTGCCAGCAGCCCTAAACTAGGGACCTACGAGCAGTACTTC.

The chain combines TRBV4-1 with TRBJ2-4; 9 bases are shared with TRBD1. V lost 6 bases to trimming and J lost 12 bases; unmatched junction nucleotides: 6. Germline V lookup: CDR1 MGHRA, CDR2 YSYEKL. The CDR3 contains 12 residues. Written as DNA, the CDR3 is TGCGCCAGCAGTTGGGACAGGGAGACTCAGTACTTC. It specifies CASSWDRETQYF.

As to this clone: The same CDR3 also results from other DNA sequences found in this sample. The chain links TRBV28 to TRBJ2-1; unclear D gene. Trimming cost V 5 bases and J 4 bases, with 3 bases left between them. This CDR3 is 11 amino acids long. CDR1 and CDR2 from the germline V gene are MDHEN and SYDVKM. For the CDR3, the DNA is TGTGCCAGCAGTACGTACAATGAGCAGTTCTTC. It yields the protein CASSTYNEQFF.

The chain uses TRBV9 and TRBJ2-7; D possibly corresponds to TRBD2 (6 bases). Looked up from germline, CDR1 is SGDLS and CDR2 is YYNGEE. The ends were cut back, 2 bases at V and 7 bases at J, with 19 bases in the middle. CDR3 size: 15 residues. The CDR3 region is CASSVGGRAGGEQYF. The CDR3 nucleotides are TGTGCCAGCAGCGTTGGAGGGAGAGCTGGAGGGGAGCAGTACTTC. Full variable domain (missing parts from reference TRBV9 and TRBJ2-7): DSGVTQTPKHLITATGQRVTLRCSPRSGDLSVYWYQQSLDQGLQFLIQYYNGEERAKGNILERFSAQQFPDLHSELNLSSLELGDSALYFCASSVGGRAGGEQYFGPGTRLTVT.

The genes are TRBV18 and TRBJ2-7; tentatively, D is TRBD2 (6 bases). The length of the CDR3 is 14 residues. Germline CDR1 reads KGHSH; CDR2 reads LQKENI. With 4 bases removed from V and 5 bases from J, the gap between germline ends came to 15 bases. CDR3 sequence (DNA): TGTGCCAGCTCACGGACGGCTAGCGTGCACGAGCAGTACTTC. This translates into CASSRTASVHEQYF.

This chain links TRBV11-2 with TRBJ2-7; D is unresolved. V was clipped by 3 bases and J by 3 bases, with 9 bases between them. The CDR3 has 13 residues. Germline assignment: CDR1 SGHAT and CDR2 FQNNGV. CDR3 coding DNA: TGTGCCAGCAGCTTGGGGATGAACTACGAGCAGTACTTC. It codes for CASSLGMNYEQYF.

The chain links TRBV7-9 to TRBJ1-3; the D gene is possibly TRBD1 (6 bases). Germline V CDR1 and CDR2: SEHNR, FQNEAQ (reference sequence). The V end was cut by 4 bases, the J end by 0 bases, with 7 bases between. The CDR3 runs 14 residues. This CDR3 is CASSWTDSGNTIYF. CDR3 nucleotide sequence: TGTGCCAGCAGCTGGACAGACTCTGGAAACACCATATATTTT.

The chain links TRBV19 to TRBJ2-7; 13 nucleotides match TRBD2. The CDR3 extends over 17 amino acids. V lost 3 bases and J lost 0; bases outside the gene matches: 5. In germline, CDR1 is LNHDA, CDR2 SQIVND (reference sequence). The CDR3 loop reads CASSINGLAGDSYEQYF. CDR3 bases: TGTGCCAGTAGTATCAACGGACTAGCGGGGGACTCCTACGAGCAGTACTTC. Complete variable domain (other parts from reference TRBV19 and TRBJ2-7): DGGITQSPKYLFRKEGQNVTLSCEQNLNHDAMYWYRQDPGQGLRLIYYSQIVNDFQKGDIAEGYSVSREKKESFPLTVTSAQKNPTAFYLCASSINGLAGDSYEQYFGPGTRLTVT.

This clone was seen just once. The chain uses TRBV6-1 and TRBJ2-3; TRBD2 matches at 16 bases. Looked up from germline, CDR1 is MNHNS and CDR2 is SASEGT. V lost 4 bases and J lost 6; bases outside the gene matches: 4. The CDR3 runs 16 residues. Here the CDR3 reads CASSAGLAGGGDTQYF. CDR3 bases: TGTGCCAGCAGTGCGGGACTAGCGGGAGGGGGCGATACGCAGTATTTT.

Only one count was recorded for this clone. This sequence joins TRBV11-2 and TRBJ1-5; D unclear. Germline CDR1 and CDR2: SGHAT and FQNNGV. The ends were cut back, 1 base at V and 3 bases at J, with 7 bases in the middle. CDR3 length equals 14 residues. The CDR3 loop is CASSLARYNQPQHF. For the CDR3, the DNA is TGTGCCAGCAGCTTAGCGCGGTACAATCAGCCCCAGCATTTT.

V and J are TRBV30 and TRBJ1-2; 7 nucleotides align to TRBD1. The V and J ends lost 4 bases and 2 bases, in that order; junction bases with no gene match: 10. Germline CDR1 is GTSNPN and CDR2 is SVGIG (reference sequence). The CDR3 covers 15 residues. CDR3 nucleotide sequence: TGTGCCTGGATAGACTGGGACAGCCGAAACTATGGCTACACCTTC. Amino acids: CAWIDWDSRNYGYTF.

In the case of this clone: This sample includes further DNA sequences coding for the same CDR3. This chain joins TRBV19 and TRBJ2-1, with TRBD2 identical over 8 bases. V gave up 5 bases and J gave up 4 bases; unmatched junction bases: 7. CDR1 and CDR2 (germline): LNHDA, SQIVND (reference sequence). This CDR3 has 15 amino acids. The CDR3 sequence is CASSGTSGPYNEQFF. DNA of the CDR3: TGTGCCAGTAGTGGTACTAGCGGACCATACAATGAGCAGTTCTTC.

This clone is a singleton in its sample. The chain recombines TRBV4-3 with TRBJ2-7, with 10 bases that match TRBD2. Trimming removed 1 base from V and 3 bases from J; junction bases left unmatched: 6. Germline CDR1 LGHNA, CDR2 YSLEER. The CDR3 extends over 16 amino acids. DNA for the CDR3: TGCGCCAGCAGCCAAGCTGGAACTAGCGGGATCTACGAGCAGTACTTC. It yields the protein CASSQAGTSGIYEQYF.